This T cell receptor beta chain was profiled in a study of CD8+CD57+ T cells in acquired aplastic anemia. Background on the study: Across the sorted CD4+ and CD8+ cells, DNA amounts averaged approximately 3.1 ug.

There are many counts of this clonotype. The CDR3 consists of 14 residues. Germline V gives CDR1 MNHEY, CDR2 SMNVEV (reference sequence). The V gene end was trimmed by 4 bases and the J gene end by 9 bases; junction bases not matched to a gene: 4. TCR beta VDJ combinations and CDR3 sequences were profiled from genomic DNA. TCRdb itself ran the reads through MiXCR, one entry per CDR3 protein. Of about 180,000 distinct CDR3 sequences listed, 47% were seen once; the top ten hold more than 0.95%. Previously, flow cytometry had revealed CD8+CD57+ cell expansion in the patients chosen for sequencing. The sequence derives from a human donor with aplastic anemia. The chain recombines TRBV27 with TRBJ1-6; TRBD1 matches at 9 bases. The sequenced sample consisted of sorted CD4+, CD8+, or CD8+CD57+ T cells (not recorded which) from PBMCs. The CDR3 is CASSWTGAGSPLHF. The CDR3 nucleotides read TGTGCCAGCAGTTGGACAGGGGCGGGTTCACCCCTCCACTTT.